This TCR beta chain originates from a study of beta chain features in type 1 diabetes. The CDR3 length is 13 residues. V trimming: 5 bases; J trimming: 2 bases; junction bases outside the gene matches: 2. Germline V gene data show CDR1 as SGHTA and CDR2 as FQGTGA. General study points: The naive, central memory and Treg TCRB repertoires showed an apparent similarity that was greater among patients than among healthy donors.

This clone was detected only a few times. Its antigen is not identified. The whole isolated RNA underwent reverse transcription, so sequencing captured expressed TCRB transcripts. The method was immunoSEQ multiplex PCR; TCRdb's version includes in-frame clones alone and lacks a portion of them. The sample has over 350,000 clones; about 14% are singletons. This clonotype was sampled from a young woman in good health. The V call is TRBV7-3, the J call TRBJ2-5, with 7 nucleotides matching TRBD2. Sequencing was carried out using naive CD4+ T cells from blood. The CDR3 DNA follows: TGTGCCAGCAGCAAGGGACTACAAGAGACCCAGTACTTC. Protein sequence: CASSKGLQETQYF.